This T cell receptor (beta chain) came from a study of blood T cell repertoires in COVID-19. Study as a whole: Sites in the United States, Italy and Spain provided acute and convalescent COVID-19 samples. PBMCs, B-cell-depleted T cells, or T cells provided the cDNA or gDNA that made up the material.

Original handling: Estimation of nucleated cell counts relied on the amplification of reference gene primers. The table came from immunoSEQ multiplex PCR; TCRdb's copy has only in-frame clones and leaves some out. V and J calls and clone size are given by that table; D and trimming were obtained from the DNA. The sample lists around 190,000 clones, roughly 90% occurring once. This CDR3 spans 13 amino acids. The ends were cut back, 5 bases at V and 2 bases at J, with 10 bases in the middle. Germline V lookup: CDR1 SGHRS, CDR2 YFSETQ. This clone was found once. Other DNA sequences within the sample encode an identical CDR3.

The sequence was collected from a man between 18 and 35 years old with active or convalescent COVID-19. The specimen sequenced was peripheral blood. The chain is built from TRBV5-1 and TRBJ1-1; D gene uncertain. CDR3 amino acids: CASSLTANTEAFF. In DNA form, the CDR3 reads TGCGCCAGCAGTCTTACAGCTAACACTGAAGCTTTCTTT. Looking up the rest from reference TRBV5-1 and TRBJ1-1 gives the full variable domain: KAGVTQTPRYLIKTRGQQVTLSCSPISGHRSVSWYQQTPGQGLQFLFEYFSETQRNKGNFPGRFSGRQFSNSRSEMNVSTLELGDSALYLCASSLTANTEAFFGQGTRLTVV.